This T cell receptor beta chain comes out of a study of blood T cell repertoires in COVID-19. About the research overall: Samples representing acute and convalescent COVID-19 were sourced from the United States, Italy and Spain. Nucleic acid was either cDNA or gDNA, and it came from T cells, B-cell-depleted T cells, or PBMCs.

The repertoire was sequenced with immunoSEQ multiplex PCR; TCRdb's copy has only in-frame clones and lacks some. The profile shows approximately 250,000 clones, more than 65% of them singletons. V lost 3 bases and J lost 3, with 15 bases in between. This CDR3 is 15 amino acids long. Looked up from germline, CDR1 is SGDLS and CDR2 is YYNGEE. This TCR derives from a man aged 40-55 years who had recovered from COVID-19. Sequenced input: peripheral blood. This chain uses TRBV9 with TRBJ1-2; D might be TRBD1 (6 bases). The CDR3 here is CASSENRDTYYGYTF. The CDR3, as DNA: TGTGCCAGCAGCGAAAACCGGGACACTTACTATGGCTACACCTTC.